This entry lists 26 T cell receptor beta chains sequenced from one sample in a study of blood T cell repertoires in COVID-19. Only in-frame clones appear in the TCRdb table, and some are missing; sequencing was by immunoSEQ multiplex PCR. Altogether nearly 300,000 clones are present, roughly 80% being singletons, with the ten largest covering about 1.5%. Sequencing input: peripheral blood. These receptors were obtained from a human donor with COVID-19, enrolled during active disease. The donor label of this sample is uncertain.

This clone was picked up one time. The chain is built from TRBV4-3 and TRBJ2-3; D possibly corresponds to TRBD1 (6 bases). Germline lookup yields CDR1 LGHNA and CDR2 YSLEER. This CDR3 region has 16 residues. V lost 0 bases, J lost 3 bases, and 13 bases lay in between. The CDR3 DNA reads TGCGCCAGCAGCCAAGAAGGTACAGGGAGAACAGATACGCAGTATTTT. Translating it yields CASSQEGTGRTDTQYF.

This chain connects TRBV28 to TRBJ1-4, with D perhaps matching TRBD1 (5 bases). The CDR3 extends over 14 amino acids. Germline V lookup: CDR1 MDHEN, CDR2 SYDVKM. V dropped 3 bases and J dropped 8 bases, with 13 bases sitting between them. The CDR3 spells CASSLTGGGEKLFF. CDR3 DNA: TGTGCCAGCAGTTTGACCGGTGGGGGGGAAAAACTGTTTTTT.

V usage is TRBV5-4 and J usage is TRBJ2-7; 7 bases agree with TRBD2. The CDR3 runs 13 residues. V lost 4 bases and J lost 5; bases outside the gene matches: 6. Germline V gene lookup returns CDR1 SGHNT and CDR2 YYREEE (reference sequence). The DNA of the CDR3 is TGTGCCAGCAGCCTAAACCGGGGGGACGAGCAGTACTTC. Protein sequence: CASSLNRGDEQYF.

The V and J genes are TRBV19 and TRBJ2-2; D is undetermined. The germline V and J ends were trimmed by 3 bases and 3 bases, with 8 bases remaining between them. The CDR3 is made up of 14 amino acids. Germline CDR1 is LNHDA and CDR2 is SQIVND (reference sequence). CDR3 DNA: TGTGCCAGTAGTATTTCTAGGTACACCGGGGAGCTGTTTTTT. This gives the protein CASSISRYTGELFF.

The CDR3: CASRLGQNTGELFF. The CDR3 DNA sequence: TGTGCAAGTCGCTTGGGACAGAACACCGGGGAGCTGTTTTTT. V usage is TRBV12-2 and J usage is TRBJ2-2; TRBD1 reflects the table's D call only, with no check against the DNA. TRBV12-2 is a known pseudogene. The CDR3 runs 14 residues.

The chain links TRBV6-5 to TRBJ2-5; 10 bases are a match to TRBD2. Germline values: CDR1 MNHEY, CDR2 SVGAGI. CDR3 length equals 15 residues. V gave up 6 bases and J gave up 5 bases; unmatched junction bases: 9. This CDR3 is CASRRAGGPSETQYF. CDR3 nucleotide sequence: TGTGCCAGCAGGAGAGCGGGAGGGCCGAGTGAGACCCAGTACTTC.

Of note for this clone: One junction end does not reproduce the germline sequence, and a read error may be involved. The V and J genes are TRBV11-2 and TRBJ2-1; 9 bases match TRBD2. CDR1 SGHAT and CDR2 FQNNGV come from the germline V gene. CDR3 length equals 14 residues. The CDR3 spells CAGRREGLGSEQFF. The CDR3 coding sequence is TGTGCCGGCAGGCGGGAGGGCCTTGGTAGTGAGCAGTTCTTC.

V usage is TRBV18 and J usage is TRBJ1-1, with D maybe TRBD1 (5 bases). This CDR3 is built from 16 residues. Trimming removed 1 base at V and 0 bases at J, with 12 bases between. From germline, CDR1 is KGHSH and CDR2 LQKENI. The CDR3 coding sequence is TGTGCCAGCTCACCACGGATGACAGAAGTGAACACTGAAGCTTTCTTT. Its protein product is CASSPRMTEVNTEAFF.

A few counts support this clone. The chain combines TRBV6-5 with TRBJ1-4; 9 nucleotides match TRBD1. J lost 5 bases, V lost 2 bases, and 3 bases had no gene match. Germline CDR1 MNHEY, CDR2 SVGAGI. There are 15 residues in the CDR3. This chain's CDR3 is CASSYDGTGNEKLFF. DNA for the CDR3: TGTGCCAGCAGTTACGACGGGACAGGGAATGAAAAACTGTTTTTT.

The V gene is TRBV7-8, the J gene TRBJ2-7; 13 bases fit TRBD2. This CDR3 is built from 15 residues. CDR1 and CDR2 from the germline V gene are SGHVS and FQNEAQ. The junction had 3 bases not matched to a gene; V was cut back by 4 bases and J by 3 bases. The CDR3 DNA reads TGTGCCAGCAGCTCGAGACTAGCGGGAGGCTACGAGCAGTACTTC. Translated: CASSSRLAGGYEQYF.

This rearrangement joins TRBV19 to TRBJ2-7, with 8 bases identical to TRBD1. J was trimmed by 6 bases and V by 2 bases; bases with no gene match: 6. The CDR3 sequence is 14 residues long. Germline-derived CDR1 and CDR2 are LNHDA and SQIVND (reference sequence). CDR3 in DNA: TGTGCCAGTAGTATAAGGACAGGGAATTTCGAGCAGTACTTC. Translated: CASSIRTGNFEQYF.

J is TRBJ2-5 and V is TRBV30; 9 bases fit TRBD2. The CDR3 sequence is 13 residues long. V shed 8 bases, J shed 5 bases, and the junction held 9 bases outside the gene matches. Germline CDR1 is GTSNPN and CDR2 is SVGIG (reference sequence). The CDR3 is CARAPREGETQYF. CDR3 DNA sequence: TGTGCCCGGGCCCCGCGGGAGGGGGAGACCCAGTACTTC. The whole variable domain, filled in from reference TRBV30 and TRBJ2-5, reads SQTIHQWPATLVQPVGSPLSLECTVEGTSNPNLYWYRQAAGRGLQLLFYSVGIGQISSEVPQNLSASRPQDRQFILSSKKLLLSDSGFYLCARAPREGETQYFGPGTRLLVL.

The V gene is TRBV4-3, the J gene TRBJ1-6; 7 nucleotides match TRBD1. The V segment lost 0 bases and the J segment 7 bases; nucleotides outside the gene matches: 6. Germline V lookup: CDR1 LGHNA, CDR2 YSLEER. This CDR3 spans 16 amino acids. The CDR3 sequence is CASSQEGTVLNSPLHF. In DNA, the CDR3 is TGCGCCAGCAGCCAAGAGGGGACAGTCCTAAATTCACCCCTCCACTTT.

The chain has TRBV5-1 and TRBJ2-1, with 12 bases fitting TRBD2. Trimming at V came to 1 base and at J to 2 bases, leaving 4 bases not matched to a gene. The germline V gene encodes CDR1 SGHRS and CDR2 YFSETQ. CDR3 size: 17 residues. CDR3 loop: CASSLTSGRFTYNEQFF. For the CDR3, the DNA is TGCGCCAGCAGCTTGACTAGCGGGAGGTTTACCTACAATGAGCAGTTCTTC.

J is TRBJ2-1 and V is TRBV2, with D possibly being TRBD1 (6 bases). Trimming took 6 bases from V and 8 from J, leaving 17 bases between them. The CDR3 is 14 residues long. Germline V lookup: CDR1 SNHLY, CDR2 FYNNEI. The CDR3 sequence is CASRGLGGMDEQFF. CDR3 coding DNA: TGTGCCAGCAGGGGGTTAGGGGGTATGGATGAGCAGTTCTTC.

This clone was counted a few times. The chain couples TRBV6-5 to TRBJ2-7; 9 bases fit TRBD1. The CDR3 sequence is 12 residues long. V lost 5 bases and J lost 12; bases outside the gene matches: 8. Germline CDR1 reads MNHEY; CDR2 reads SVGAGI. As DNA, the CDR3 is TGTGCCAGCAGTCCGGGGACAGGGCCCGGGTACTTC. This encodes CASSPGTGPGYF.

CDR3 DNA sequence: TGTGCCAGCAGTTGGGCTGGGGGGAGCTCCTATAATTCACCCCTCCACTTT. Translating gives CASSWAGGSSYNSPLHF. The genes are TRBV27 and TRBJ1-6; D perhaps matches TRBD1 (5 bases). The CDR3 totals 17 residues. Germline V gene lookup returns CDR1 MNHEY and CDR2 SMNVEV (reference sequence). V was cut by 4 bases and J by 0 bases, with 13 bases left in between.

The chain joins TRBV19 to TRBJ2-2, with 7 bases aligning to TRBD2. V gave up 5 bases and J gave up 5 bases; unmatched junction bases: 8. The CDR3 spans 15 residues. Germline V gene data show CDR1 as LNHDA and CDR2 as SQIVND (reference sequence). Written as DNA, the CDR3 is TGTGCCAGTAGTGCCCCTAGCGGAGGAACCGGGGAGCTGTTTTTT. Protein product: CASSAPSGGTGELFF.

The sample holds a few counts of this clone. CDR3 nucleotide sequence: TGCGCCAGCAGCCAAGGGACAGGCGACACTGAAGCTTTCTTT. This gives the protein CASSQGTGDTEAFF. The chain links TRBV5-1 to TRBJ1-1; 8 bases agree with TRBD1. V lost 4 bases, J lost 3 bases, and 5 bases stayed unmatched. The CDR3 sequence is 14 residues long. Germline lookup yields CDR1 SGHRS and CDR2 YFSETQ.

The V and J genes are TRBV19 and TRBJ1-1, with D unresolved. The CDR3 loop spans 13 amino acids. V was trimmed by 5 bases and J by 4 bases, leaving 11 bases between them. The germline V gene has CDR1 LNHDA and CDR2 SQIVND (reference sequence). CDR3 coding DNA: TGTGCCAGTAGTGCGGGCCGTGGCACTGAAGCTTTCTTT. Translated: CASSAGRGTEAFF.

This chain uses TRBV5-1 with TRBJ1-1; maybe TRBD1 (6 bases). This CDR3 has 16 amino acids. Germline V gene lookup returns CDR1 SGHRS and CDR2 YFSETQ. V lost 4 bases to trimming and J lost 1 base, with 17 bases between them. The CDR3 sequence is CASSTFSMTGNTEAFF. The DNA for the CDR3 is TGCGCCAGCAGCACCTTCTCGATGACAGGGAACACTGAAGCTTTCTTT.

The chain carries TRBV19 and TRBJ2-1, with 10 bases fitting TRBD2. V was pared by 4 bases and J by 10 bases, with 13 bases of the junction left unmatched. The CDR3 totals 16 residues. The germline V gene encodes CDR1 LNHDA and CDR2 SQIVND (reference sequence). The CDR3 nucleotides read TGTGCCAGTAGTACCGGACTAGCGGCAGCGGGGGGCGAGCAGTTCTTC. Amino acids: CASSTGLAAAGGEQFF.

This chain links TRBV19 with TRBJ2-7, with D tentatively TRBD2 (6 bases). The V end was cut by 6 bases, the J end by 6 bases, with 18 bases between. Germline CDR1 reads LNHDA; CDR2 reads SQIVND (reference sequence). The length of the CDR3 is 14 residues. The CDR3 region is CASSMGGRLGEQYF. Here the CDR3 DNA reads TGTGCCAGTAGCATGGGGGGACGGCTGGGCGAGCAGTACTTC.

J is TRBJ1-1 and V is TRBV4-2; TRBD1 agrees at 9 bases. This CDR3 is 17 amino acids long. J gave up 2 bases and V 4 bases, and 11 bases lay outside the gene matches. Germline V gene sequence: CDR1 LGHNA, CDR2 YNFKEQ. CDR3: CASSPIDRTGANTEAFF. As DNA, the CDR3 is TGTGCCAGCAGCCCGATCGACCGGACAGGGGCAAACACTGAAGCTTTCTTT.

This clone turned up a few times. This chain connects TRBV28 to TRBJ2-2; D is perhaps TRBD2 (6 bases). Per germline, CDR1 MDHEN and CDR2 SYDVKM. V was clipped by 11 bases and J by 2 bases, with 15 bases between them. CDR3 size: 14 residues. The DNA of the CDR3 is TGTGCCGGGGGAGCTAGCGCCAACACCGGGGAGCTGTTTTTT. It codes for CAGGASANTGELFF.

This clone was recorded only once. In DNA form, the CDR3 reads TGTGCCACCAGCAGGAAGGGGGGGATATCCTACGAGCAGTACTTC. Amino acid sequence: CATSRKGGISYEQYF. The chain uses TRBV15 and TRBJ2-7; D is perhaps TRBD2 (7 bases). V lost 3 bases and J lost 1, with 13 bases in between. The V gene's germline CDR1 is LNHNV and CDR2 YYDKDF (reference sequence). The CDR3 has 15 amino acids.